These 9 T cell receptor beta chains came from one sample sequenced in a study of blood T cell repertoires in COVID-19. Sequencing was performed with immunoSEQ multiplex PCR; in TCRdb, only in-frame clones are kept and a portion is missing. The sample has 170,000 or so clones, approximately 80% seen once; the top ten hold roughly 2.9%. The sequenced sample consisted of peripheral blood. The origin of the receptors is a woman in her fifties or sixties with acute or convalescent COVID-19.

V usage is TRBV14 and J usage is TRBJ2-7, with D possibly TRBD2 on 6 matching bases. Germline-derived CDR1 and CDR2 are SGHDN and FVKESK. The V and J ends lost 3 bases and 1 base respectively, with 19 bases between them. The CDR3 loop spans 17 amino acids. The CDR3: CASSHSAGLRVSYEQYF. In DNA form, the CDR3 reads TGTGCCAGCAGCCACAGCGCGGGGTTGCGAGTGTCCTACGAGCAGTACTTC.

V is TRBV6-5 and J is TRBJ1-1, with 9 bases that match TRBD1. CDR1 is MNHEY and CDR2 is SVGAGI in the germline V gene. There are 15 residues in the CDR3. V was pared by 6 bases and J by 0 bases, with 5 bases of the junction left unmatched. The CDR3 nucleotides are TGTGCCAGCAGGCTACAGGGGGCTATGAACACTGAAGCTTTCTTT. This gives the protein CASRLQGAMNTEAFF.

The gene calls are TRBV7-2 and TRBJ2-7; 8 bases line up with TRBD1. With V trimmed by 5 bases and J by 5 bases, 5 bases remained unmatched. From germline, CDR1 is SGHTA and CDR2 FQGNSA. The CDR3 is 13 residues long. DNA for the CDR3: TGTGCCAGCAGCATCCGGGACAGGAACGAGCAGTACTTC. Translated, it gives CASSIRDRNEQYF. Based on the CDR3 plus reference TRBV7-2 and TRBJ2-7, the full variable domain is GAGVSQSPSNKVTEKGKDVELRCDPISGHTALYWYRQSLGQGLEFLIYFQGNSAPDKSGLPSDRFSAERTGGSVSTLTIQRTQQEDSAVYLCASSIRDRNEQYFGPGTRLTVT.

The V call is TRBV3-1 (or the pseudogene TRBV3-2), the J call TRBJ2-1, with D unresolved. The CDR3 totals 13 residues. Germline V gene lookup returns CDR1 LGHDT and CDR2 YNNKEL (reference sequence). V lost 1 base, J lost 7 bases, and 8 bases lay in between. CDR3 loop: CASSQGRRNEQFF. As DNA, the CDR3 is TGTGCCAGCAGCCAAGGGAGAAGGAATGAGCAGTTCTTC.

J is TRBJ1-4 and V is TRBV28; D gene uncertain. Trimming pared 3 bases from V and 4 bases from J, leaving 9 bases between. The CDR3 runs to 14 residues. Germline CDR1 and CDR2: MDHEN and SYDVKM. CDR3 region: CASSFAGNNEKLFF. In DNA, the CDR3 is TGTGCCAGCAGTTTTGCAGGAAATAATGAAAAACTGTTTTTT. The whole variable domain, remainder taken from reference TRBV28 and TRBJ1-4, is DVKVTQSSRYLVKRTGEKVFLECVQDMDHENMFWYRQDPGLGLRLIYFSYDVKMKEKGDIPEGYSVSREKKERFSLILESASTNQTSMYLCASSFAGNNEKLFFGSGTQLSVL.

The chain recombines TRBV11-2 with TRBJ1-6; a weak D match, TRBD1 (6 bases). Germline V gene sequence: CDR1 SGHAT, CDR2 FQNNGV. There are 13 residues in the CDR3. V was cut by 4 bases and J by 5 bases, with 6 bases left in between. In DNA, the CDR3 is TGTGCCAGCAGCTACAGGGATAATTCACCCCTCCACTTT. This gives the protein CASSYRDNSPLHF.

The chain links TRBV19 to TRBJ1-6, with 7 positions matching TRBD1. Germline lookup yields CDR1 LNHDA and CDR2 SQIVND (reference sequence). The CDR3 extends over 14 amino acids. Unmatched junction bases numbered 11, after V lost 6 bases and J lost 12 bases. CDR3 sequence: CASRYRGQAQPLHF. CDR3 sequence (DNA): TGTGCCAGTAGGTATCGCGGACAGGCGCAACCCCTCCACTTT.

The J gene is TRBJ2-1, the V gene TRBV6-2 or TRBV6-3; 12 nucleotides line up with TRBD2. V was pared by 2 bases and J by 4 bases, with 6 bases of the junction left unmatched. The CDR3 spans 17 residues. CDR1 and CDR2 (germline): MNHEY, SVGEGT. The CDR3 loop is CASSYVALAGGYNEQFF. DNA of the CDR3: TGTGCCAGCAGTTACGTCGCGCTAGCGGGGGGGTACAATGAGCAGTTCTTC.

The V call is TRBV5-6, the J call TRBJ1-4; TRBD1 is a possible D gene (6 bases). The CDR3 length is 14 residues. Trimming left V 5 bases short and J 8 bases short, with 16 bases between. Germline CDR1 and CDR2: SGHDT and YYEEEE. In nucleotides, the CDR3 is TGTGCCAGCAGTTGGACACAGGGTATAGAAAAACTGTTTTTT. Protein: CASSWTQGIEKLFF.